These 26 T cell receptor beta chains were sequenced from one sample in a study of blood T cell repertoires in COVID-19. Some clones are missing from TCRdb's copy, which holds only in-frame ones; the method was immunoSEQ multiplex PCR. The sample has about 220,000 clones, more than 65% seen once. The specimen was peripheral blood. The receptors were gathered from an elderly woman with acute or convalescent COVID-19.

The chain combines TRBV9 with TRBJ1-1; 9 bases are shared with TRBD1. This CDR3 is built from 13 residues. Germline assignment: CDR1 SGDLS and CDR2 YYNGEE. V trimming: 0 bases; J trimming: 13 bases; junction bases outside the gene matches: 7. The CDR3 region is CASSVATGGTVFF. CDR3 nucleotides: TGTGCCAGCAGCGTAGCGACAGGGGGTACCGTTTTCTTT.

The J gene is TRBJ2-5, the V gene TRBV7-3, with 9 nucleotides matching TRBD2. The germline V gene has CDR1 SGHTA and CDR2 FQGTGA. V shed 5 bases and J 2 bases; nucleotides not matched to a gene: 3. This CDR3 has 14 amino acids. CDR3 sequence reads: CASSTSGGQETQYF. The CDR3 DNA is TGTGCCAGCAGCACAAGCGGGGGGCAAGAGACCCAGTACTTC.

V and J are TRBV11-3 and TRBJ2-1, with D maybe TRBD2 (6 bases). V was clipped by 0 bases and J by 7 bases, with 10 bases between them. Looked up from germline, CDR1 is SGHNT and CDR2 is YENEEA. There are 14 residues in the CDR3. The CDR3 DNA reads TGTGCCAGCAGCTTAGACGGGGGTCCGAATGAGCAGTTCTTC. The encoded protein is CASSLDGGPNEQFF.

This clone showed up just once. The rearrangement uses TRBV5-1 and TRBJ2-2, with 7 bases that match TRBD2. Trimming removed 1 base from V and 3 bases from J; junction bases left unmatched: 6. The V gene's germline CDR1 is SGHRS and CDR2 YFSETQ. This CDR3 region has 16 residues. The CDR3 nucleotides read TGCGCCAGCAGCTTGTCTCCAGCGGGGTACACCGGGGAGCTGTTTTTT. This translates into CASSLSPAGYTGELFF.

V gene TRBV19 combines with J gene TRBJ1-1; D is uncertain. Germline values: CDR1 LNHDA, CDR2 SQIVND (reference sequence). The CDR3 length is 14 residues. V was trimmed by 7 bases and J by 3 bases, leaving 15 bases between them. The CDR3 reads CASTGIPWDTEAFF. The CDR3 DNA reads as TGTGCCAGTACAGGCATTCCCTGGGACACTGAAGCTTTCTTT.

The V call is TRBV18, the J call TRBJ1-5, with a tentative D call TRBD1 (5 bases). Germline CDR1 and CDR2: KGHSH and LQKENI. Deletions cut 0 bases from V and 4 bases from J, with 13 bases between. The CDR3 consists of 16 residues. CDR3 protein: CASSPPGGAGNQPQHF. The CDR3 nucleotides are TGTGCCAGCTCACCACCGGGTGGGGCGGGAAATCAGCCCCAGCATTTT.

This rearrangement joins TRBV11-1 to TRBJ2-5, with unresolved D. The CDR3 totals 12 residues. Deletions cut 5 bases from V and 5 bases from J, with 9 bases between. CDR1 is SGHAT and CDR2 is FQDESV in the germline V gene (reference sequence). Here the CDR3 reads CASSPTTETQYF. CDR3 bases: TGTGCCAGCAGCCCGACAACGGAGACCCAGTACTTC.

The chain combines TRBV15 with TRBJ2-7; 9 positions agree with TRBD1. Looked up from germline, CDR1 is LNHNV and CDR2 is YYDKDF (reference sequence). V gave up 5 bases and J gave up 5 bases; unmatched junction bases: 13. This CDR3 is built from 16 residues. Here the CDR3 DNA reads TGTGCCACCAGCGGTAGATTGGGACAGGGTTTCCACGAGCAGTACTTC. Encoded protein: CATSGRLGQGFHEQYF.

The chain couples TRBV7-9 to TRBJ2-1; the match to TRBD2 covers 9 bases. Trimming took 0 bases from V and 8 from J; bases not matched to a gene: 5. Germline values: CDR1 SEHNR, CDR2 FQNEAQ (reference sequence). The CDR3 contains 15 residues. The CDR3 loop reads CASSLAGTSKYEQFF. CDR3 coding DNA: TGTGCCAGCAGCTTAGCTGGGACTAGCAAGTATGAGCAGTTCTTC.

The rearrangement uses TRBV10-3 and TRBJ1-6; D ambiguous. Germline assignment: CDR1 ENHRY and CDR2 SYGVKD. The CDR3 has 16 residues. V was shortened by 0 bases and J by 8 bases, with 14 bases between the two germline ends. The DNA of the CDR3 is TGTGCCATCAGTGAGTCCCTTTCGACAACCCATTCACCCCTCCACTTT. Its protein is CAISESLSTTHSPLHF.

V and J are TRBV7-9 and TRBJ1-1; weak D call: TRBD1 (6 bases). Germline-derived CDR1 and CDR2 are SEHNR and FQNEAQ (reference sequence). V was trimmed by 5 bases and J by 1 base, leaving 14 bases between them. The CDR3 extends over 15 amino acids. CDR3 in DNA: TGTGCCAGCAGCGACGGACAGAGAACGAACACTGAAGCTTTCTTT. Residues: CASSDGQRTNTEAFF.

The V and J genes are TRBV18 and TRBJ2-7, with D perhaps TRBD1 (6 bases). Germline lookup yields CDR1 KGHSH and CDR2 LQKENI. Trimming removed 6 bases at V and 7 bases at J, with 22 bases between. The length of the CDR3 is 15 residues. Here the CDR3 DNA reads TGTGCCAGCTCGTTAAAAACAGGGTCGGTAGGGGAGCAGTACTTC. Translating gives CASSLKTGSVGEQYF.

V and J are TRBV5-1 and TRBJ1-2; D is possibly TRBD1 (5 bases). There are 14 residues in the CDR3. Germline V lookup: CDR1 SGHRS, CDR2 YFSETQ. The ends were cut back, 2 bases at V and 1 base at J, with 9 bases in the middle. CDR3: CASSFQGDNYGYTF. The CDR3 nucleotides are TGCGCCAGCAGCTTTCAGGGTGATAACTATGGCTACACCTTC.

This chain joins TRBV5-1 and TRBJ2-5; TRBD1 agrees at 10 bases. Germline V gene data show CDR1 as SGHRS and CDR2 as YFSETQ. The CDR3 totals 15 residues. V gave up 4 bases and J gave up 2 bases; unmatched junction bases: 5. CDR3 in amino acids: CASSTGQGTQETQYF. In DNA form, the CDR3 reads TGCGCCAGCAGCACGGGACAGGGGACTCAAGAGACCCAGTACTTC.

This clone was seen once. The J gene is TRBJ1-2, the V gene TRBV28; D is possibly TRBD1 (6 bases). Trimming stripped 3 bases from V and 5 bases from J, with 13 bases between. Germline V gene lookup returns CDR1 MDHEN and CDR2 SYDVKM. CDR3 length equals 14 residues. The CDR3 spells CASSFGGGRYGYTF. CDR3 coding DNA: TGTGCCAGCAGTTTTGGGGGGGGCCGGTATGGCTACACCTTC.

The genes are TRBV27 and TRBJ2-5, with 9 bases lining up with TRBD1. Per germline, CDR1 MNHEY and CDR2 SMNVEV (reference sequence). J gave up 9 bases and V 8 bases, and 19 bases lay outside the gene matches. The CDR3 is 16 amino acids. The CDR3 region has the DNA TGTGCCAGCCTACCGGGACAAGGGAGGACAGGGGTGTCCCAGTACTTC. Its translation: CASLPGQGRTGVSQYF.

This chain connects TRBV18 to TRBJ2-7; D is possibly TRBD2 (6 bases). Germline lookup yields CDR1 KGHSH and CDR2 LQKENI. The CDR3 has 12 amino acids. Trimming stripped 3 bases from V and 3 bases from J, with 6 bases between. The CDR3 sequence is CASSPEGYEQYF. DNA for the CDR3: TGTGCCAGCTCACCGGAGGGCTACGAGCAGTACTTC.

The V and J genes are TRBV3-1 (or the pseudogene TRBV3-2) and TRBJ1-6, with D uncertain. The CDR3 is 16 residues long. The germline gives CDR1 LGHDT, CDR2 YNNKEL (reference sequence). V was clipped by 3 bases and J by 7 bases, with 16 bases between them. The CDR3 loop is CASSHGVGSRNSPLHF. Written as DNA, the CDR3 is TGTGCCAGCAGCCATGGCGTGGGGAGCCGGAATTCACCCCTCCACTTT.

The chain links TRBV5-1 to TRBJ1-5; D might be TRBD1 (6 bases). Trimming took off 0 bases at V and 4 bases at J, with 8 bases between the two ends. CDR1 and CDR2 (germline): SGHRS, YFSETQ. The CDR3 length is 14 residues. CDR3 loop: CASSLGTANQPQHF. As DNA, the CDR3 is TGCGCCAGCAGCTTGGGGACAGCAAATCAGCCCCAGCATTTT. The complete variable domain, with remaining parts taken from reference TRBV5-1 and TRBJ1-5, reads KAGVTQTPRYLIKTRGQQVTLSCSPISGHRSVSWYQQTPGQGLQFLFEYFSETQRNKGNFPGRFSGRQFSNSRSEMNVSTLELGDSALYLCASSLGTANQPQHFGDGTRLSIL.

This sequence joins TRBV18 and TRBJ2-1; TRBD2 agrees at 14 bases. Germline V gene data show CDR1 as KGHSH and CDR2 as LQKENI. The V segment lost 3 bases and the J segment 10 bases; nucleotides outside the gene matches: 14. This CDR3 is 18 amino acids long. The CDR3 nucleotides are TGTGCCAGCTCACCGCCCTACGGACTAGCGGGGGGAGGACTAGAGCAGTTCTTC. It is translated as CASSPPYGLAGGGLEQFF.

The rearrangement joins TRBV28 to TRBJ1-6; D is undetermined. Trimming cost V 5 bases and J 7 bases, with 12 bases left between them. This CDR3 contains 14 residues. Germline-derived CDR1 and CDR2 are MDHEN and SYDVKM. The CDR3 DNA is TGTGCCAGCAGTGACGCCCCAGGAAATTCACCCCTCCACTTT. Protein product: CASSDAPGNSPLHF. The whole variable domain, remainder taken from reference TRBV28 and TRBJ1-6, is DVKVTQSSRYLVKRTGEKVFLECVQDMDHENMFWYRQDPGLGLRLIYFSYDVKMKEKGDIPEGYSVSREKKERFSLILESASTNQTSMYLCASSDAPGNSPLHFGNGTRLTVT.

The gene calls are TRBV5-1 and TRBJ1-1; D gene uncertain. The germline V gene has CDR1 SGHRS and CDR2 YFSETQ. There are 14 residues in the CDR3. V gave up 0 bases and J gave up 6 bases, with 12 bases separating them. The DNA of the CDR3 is TGCGCCAGCAGCTTGGCCGGAGTTTTCTCTGAAGCTTTCTTT. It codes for CASSLAGVFSEAFF.

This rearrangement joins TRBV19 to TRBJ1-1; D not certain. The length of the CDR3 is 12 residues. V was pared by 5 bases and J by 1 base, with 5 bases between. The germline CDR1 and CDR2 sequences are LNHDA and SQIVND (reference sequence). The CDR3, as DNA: TGTGCCAGTAGTTACGGGAACACTGAAGCTTTCTTT. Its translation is CASSYGNTEAFF. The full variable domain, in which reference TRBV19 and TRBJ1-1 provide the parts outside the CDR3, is DGGITQSPKYLFRKEGQNVTLSCEQNLNHDAMYWYRQDPGQGLRLIYYSQIVNDFQKGDIAEGYSVSREKKESFPLTVTSAQKNPTAFYLCASSYGNTEAFFGQGTRLTVV.

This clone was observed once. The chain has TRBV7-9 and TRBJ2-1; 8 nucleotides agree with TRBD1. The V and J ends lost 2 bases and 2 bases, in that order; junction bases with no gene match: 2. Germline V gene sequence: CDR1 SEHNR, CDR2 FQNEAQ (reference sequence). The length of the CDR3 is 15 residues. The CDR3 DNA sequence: TGTGCCAGCAGCTTACCAGGGGGCCCCTACAATGAGCAGTTCTTC. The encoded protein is CASSLPGGPYNEQFF. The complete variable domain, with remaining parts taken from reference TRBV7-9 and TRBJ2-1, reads DTGVSQNPRHKITKRGQNVTFRCDPISEHNRLYWYRQTLGQGPEFLTYFQNEAQLEKSRLLSDRFSAERPKGSFSTLEIQRTEQGDSAMYLCASSLPGGPYNEQFFGPGTRLTVL.

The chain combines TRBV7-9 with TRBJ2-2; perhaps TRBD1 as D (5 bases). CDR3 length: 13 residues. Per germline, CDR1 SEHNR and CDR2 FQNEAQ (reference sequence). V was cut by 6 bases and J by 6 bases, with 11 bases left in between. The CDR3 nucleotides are TGTGCCAGCAGGGAACCAGGGTCCGGGGAGCTGTTTTTT. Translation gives CASREPGSGELFF.

CDR3 nucleotides: TGTGCCAGCAGTGGACAGGCCTCGTTCTATGGCTACACCTTC. It specifies CASSGQASFYGYTF. V usage is TRBV28 and J usage is TRBJ1-2; 7 bases align to TRBD1. The germline CDR1 and CDR2 sequences are MDHEN and SYDVKM. J gave up 4 bases and V 5 bases, and 7 bases lay outside the gene matches. This CDR3 region has 14 residues.